This record looks at one T cell receptor beta chain sequence and its context. What it binds is not known. This entry comes from a study of cytomegalovirus exposure and HLA in healthy donors. Points from the study as a whole: Many donors carried some public TCRs, although rarity characterized most TCR sequences.

Primers included in the PCR were 60 Vbeta and 13 Jbeta primers. Assay used: immunoSEQ multiplex PCR; TCRdb lists only in-frame clones, some missing. The data hold about 150,000 clones, with 80% observed a single time. V was trimmed by 2 bases and J by 0 bases, leaving 8 bases between them. The CDR3 is made up of 15 amino acids. Per the germline V gene, CDR1 is MNHEY and CDR2 is SVGAGI. V and J are TRBV6-5 and TRBJ2-1; D unresolved. Specimen: PBMCs. This receptor was obtained from a man younger than 40 in good health. Here the CDR3 reads CASSYGTSSYNEQFF. DNA of the CDR3: TGTGCCAGCAGTTACGGCACCAGCTCCTACAATGAGCAGTTCTTC.